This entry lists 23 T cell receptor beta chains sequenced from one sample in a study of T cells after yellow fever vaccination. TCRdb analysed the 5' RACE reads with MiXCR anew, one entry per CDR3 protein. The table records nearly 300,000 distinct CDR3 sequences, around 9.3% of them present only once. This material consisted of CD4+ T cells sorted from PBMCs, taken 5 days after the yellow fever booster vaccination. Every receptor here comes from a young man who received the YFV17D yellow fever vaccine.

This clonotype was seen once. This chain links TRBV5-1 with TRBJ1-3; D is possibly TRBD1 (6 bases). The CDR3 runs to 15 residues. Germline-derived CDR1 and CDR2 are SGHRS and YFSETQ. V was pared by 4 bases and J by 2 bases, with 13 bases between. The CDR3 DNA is TGCGCCAGCAGCCCGAGGGACACAACTGGAAACACCATATATTTT. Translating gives CASSPRDTTGNTIYF.

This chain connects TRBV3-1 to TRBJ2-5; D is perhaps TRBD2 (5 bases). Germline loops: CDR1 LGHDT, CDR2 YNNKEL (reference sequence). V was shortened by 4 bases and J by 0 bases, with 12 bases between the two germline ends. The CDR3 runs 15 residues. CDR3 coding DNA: TGTGCCAGCAGCCTGAGGGAATTGGACCAAGAGACCCAGTACTTC. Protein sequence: CASSLRELDQETQYF.

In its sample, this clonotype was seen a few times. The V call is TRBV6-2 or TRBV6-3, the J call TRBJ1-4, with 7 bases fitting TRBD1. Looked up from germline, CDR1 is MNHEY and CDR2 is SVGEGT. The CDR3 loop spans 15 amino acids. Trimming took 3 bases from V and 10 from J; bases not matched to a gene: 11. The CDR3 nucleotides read TGTGCCAGCAGTTATCCGAACAGGGGCTTTGGAAAACTGTTTTTT. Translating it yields CASSYPNRGFGKLFF.

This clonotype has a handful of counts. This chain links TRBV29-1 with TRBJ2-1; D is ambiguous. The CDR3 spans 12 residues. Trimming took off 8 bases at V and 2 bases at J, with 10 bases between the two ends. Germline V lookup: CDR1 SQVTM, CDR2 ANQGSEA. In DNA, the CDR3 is TGCAGCTCCGCCCCGACCTACAATGAGCAGTTCTTC. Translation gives CSSAPTYNEQFF.

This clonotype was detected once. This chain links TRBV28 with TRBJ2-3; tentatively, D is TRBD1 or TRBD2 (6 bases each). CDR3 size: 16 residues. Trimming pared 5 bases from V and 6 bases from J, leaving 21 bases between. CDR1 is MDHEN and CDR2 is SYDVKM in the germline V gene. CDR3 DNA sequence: TGTGCCAGCAGTGCACCGGGACACCGAGGAGGGGATACGCAGTATTTT. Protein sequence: CASSAPGHRGGDTQYF.

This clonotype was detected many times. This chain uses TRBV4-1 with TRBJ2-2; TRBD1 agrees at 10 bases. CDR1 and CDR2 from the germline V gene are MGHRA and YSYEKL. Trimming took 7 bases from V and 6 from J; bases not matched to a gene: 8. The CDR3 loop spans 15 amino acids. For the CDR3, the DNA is TGCGCCAGCAATCCCAGGGACAGGGGCCCCGGGGAGCTGTTTTTT. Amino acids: CASNPRDRGPGELFF.

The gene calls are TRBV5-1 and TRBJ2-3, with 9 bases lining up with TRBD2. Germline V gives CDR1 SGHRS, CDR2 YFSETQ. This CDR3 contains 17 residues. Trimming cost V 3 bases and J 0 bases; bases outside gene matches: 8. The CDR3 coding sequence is TGCGCCAGCAGCTCGCTGACTAGCGGTACTAGCACAGATACGCAGTATTTT. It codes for CASSSLTSGTSTDTQYF.

CDR3 nucleotide sequence: TGTGCCACCAGTGGAGGGGGGCCCAGGGAGACCCAGTACTTC. Translated, it gives CATSGGGPRETQYF. The chain employs TRBV24-1 and TRBJ2-5; D might be TRBD1 or TRBD2, each matching 6 bases. From germline, CDR1 is KGHDR and CDR2 SFDVKD. The V and J ends lost 5 bases and 5 bases respectively, with 14 bases between them. The CDR3 runs to 14 residues.

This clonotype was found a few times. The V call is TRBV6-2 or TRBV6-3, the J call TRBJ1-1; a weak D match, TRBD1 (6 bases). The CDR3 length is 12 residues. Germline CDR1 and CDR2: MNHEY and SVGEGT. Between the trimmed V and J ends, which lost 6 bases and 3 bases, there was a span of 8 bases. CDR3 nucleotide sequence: TGTGCCAGCAGCGGGGGCTACACTGAAGCTTTCTTT. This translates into CASSGGYTEAFF.

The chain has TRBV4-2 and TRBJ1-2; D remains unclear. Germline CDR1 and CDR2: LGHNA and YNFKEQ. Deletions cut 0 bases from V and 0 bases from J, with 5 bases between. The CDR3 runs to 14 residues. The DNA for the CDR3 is TGTGCCAGCAGCCAAGATCCGTCTAACTATGGCTACACCTTC. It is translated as CASSQDPSNYGYTF.

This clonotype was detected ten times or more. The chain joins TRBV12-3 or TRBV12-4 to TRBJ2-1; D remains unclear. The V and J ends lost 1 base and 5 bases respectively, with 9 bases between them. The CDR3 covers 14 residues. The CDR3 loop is CASSLGNGDNEQFF. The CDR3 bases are TGTGCCAGCAGTTTAGGGAATGGAGACAATGAGCAGTTCTTC.

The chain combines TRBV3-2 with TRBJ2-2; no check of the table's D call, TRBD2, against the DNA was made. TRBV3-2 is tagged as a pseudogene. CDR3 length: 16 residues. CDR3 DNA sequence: TGTGCCAGCAGCGACGGACTAGCGGGGTGGATCGGGGAGCTGTTTTTT. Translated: CASSDGLAGWIGELFF.

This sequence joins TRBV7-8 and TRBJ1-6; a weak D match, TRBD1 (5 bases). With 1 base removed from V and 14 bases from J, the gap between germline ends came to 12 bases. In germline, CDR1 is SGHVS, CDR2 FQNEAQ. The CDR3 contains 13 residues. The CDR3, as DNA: TGTGCCAGCAGCTTAGGACAGCAGATCTCCCTCCACTTT. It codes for CASSLGQQISLHF. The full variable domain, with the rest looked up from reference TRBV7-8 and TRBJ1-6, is GAGVSQSPRYKVAKRGQDVALRCDPISGHVSLFWYQQALGQGPEFLTYFQNEAQLDKSGLPSDRFFAERPEGSVSTLKIQRTQQEDSAVYLCASSLGQQISLHFGNGTRLTVT.

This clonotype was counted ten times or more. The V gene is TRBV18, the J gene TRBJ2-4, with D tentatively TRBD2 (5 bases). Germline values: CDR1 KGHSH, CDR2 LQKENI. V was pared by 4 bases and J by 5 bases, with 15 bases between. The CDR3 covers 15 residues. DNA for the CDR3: TGTGCCAGCTCACTCCCCCGGGGTCCAGAAAACATTCAGTACTTC. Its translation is CASSLPRGPENIQYF.

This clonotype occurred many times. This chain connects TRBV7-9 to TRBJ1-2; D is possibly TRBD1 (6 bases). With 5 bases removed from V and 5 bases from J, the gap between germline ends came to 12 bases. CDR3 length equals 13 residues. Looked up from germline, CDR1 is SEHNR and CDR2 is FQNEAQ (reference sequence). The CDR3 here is CASSPRDNYGYTF. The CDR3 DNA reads TGTGCCAGCAGCCCTAGGGACAATTATGGCTACACCTTC.

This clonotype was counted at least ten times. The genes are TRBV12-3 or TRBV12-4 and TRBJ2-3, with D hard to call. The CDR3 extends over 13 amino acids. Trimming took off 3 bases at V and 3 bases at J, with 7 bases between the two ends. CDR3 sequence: CASSFNPTDTQYF. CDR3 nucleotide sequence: TGTGCCAGCAGTTTTAACCCTACAGATACGCAGTATTTT.

CDR3 DNA: TGTGCCAGCAGTATACCGGGGGCGCTGGTTATTGAGCAGTTCTTC. Encoded protein: CASSIPGALVIEQFF. This chain joins TRBV28 and TRBJ2-1; D may be TRBD1 or TRBD2 (6 bases each). The CDR3 covers 15 residues. V gave up 5 bases and J gave up 9 bases, with 20 bases separating them. Germline V gene data show CDR1 as MDHEN and CDR2 as SYDVKM.

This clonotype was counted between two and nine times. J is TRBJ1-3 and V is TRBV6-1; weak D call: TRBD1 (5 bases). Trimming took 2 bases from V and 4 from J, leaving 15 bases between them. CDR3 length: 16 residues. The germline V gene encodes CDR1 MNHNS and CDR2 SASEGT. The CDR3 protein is CASSESGTLKGNTIYF. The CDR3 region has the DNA TGTGCCAGCAGTGAATCCGGGACCCTCAAAGGAAACACCATATATTTT.

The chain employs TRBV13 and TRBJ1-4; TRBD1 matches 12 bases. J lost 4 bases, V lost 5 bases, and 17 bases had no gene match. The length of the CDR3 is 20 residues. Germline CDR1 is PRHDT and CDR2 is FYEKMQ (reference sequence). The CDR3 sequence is CASSNRDRGRADAGNEKLFF. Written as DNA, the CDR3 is TGTGCCAGCAGCAACAGGGACAGGGGGCGCGCCGACGCCGGTAATGAAAAACTGTTTTTT.

The CDR3 DNA follows: TGTGCCAGCTCACCGCCCCCGGACTGGAACACTGAAGCTTTCTTT. Its translation is CASSPPPDWNTEAFF. This chain links TRBV18 with TRBJ1-1; no definite D call. The CDR3 is 15 amino acids. Germline CDR1 and CDR2: KGHSH and LQKENI. Trimming removed 3 bases from V and 1 base from J, with 12 bases in between.

This CDR3 reads CSSTRDRGYNEQFF. The DNA of the CDR3 is TGCAGCTCAACGCGGGACAGGGGTTACAATGAGCAGTTCTTC. The chain uses TRBV29-1 and TRBJ2-1; 10 bases are shared with TRBD1. The length of the CDR3 is 14 residues. The junction had 8 bases not matched to a gene; V was cut back by 8 bases and J by 4 bases. Per the germline V gene, CDR1 is SQVTM and CDR2 is ANQGSEA.

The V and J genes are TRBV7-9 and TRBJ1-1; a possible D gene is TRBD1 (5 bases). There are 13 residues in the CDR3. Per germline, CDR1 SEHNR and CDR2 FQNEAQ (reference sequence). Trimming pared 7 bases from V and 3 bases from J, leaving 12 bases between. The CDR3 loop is CASIDVGDTEAFF. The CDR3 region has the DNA TGTGCCAGCATCGATGTGGGGGACACTGAAGCTTTCTTT.

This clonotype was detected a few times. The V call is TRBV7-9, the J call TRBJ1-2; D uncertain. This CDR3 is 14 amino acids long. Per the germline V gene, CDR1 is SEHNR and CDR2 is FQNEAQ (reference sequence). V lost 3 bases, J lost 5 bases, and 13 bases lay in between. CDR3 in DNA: TGTGCCAGCAGCTTTGAGGGCCCTTGGTATGGCTACACCTTC. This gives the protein CASSFEGPWYGYTF. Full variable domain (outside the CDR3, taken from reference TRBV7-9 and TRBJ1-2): DTGVSQNPRHKITKRGQNVTFRCDPISEHNRLYWYRQTLGQGPEFLTYFQNEAQLEKSRLLSDRFSAERPKGSFSTLEIQRTEQGDSAMYLCASSFEGPWYGYTFGSGTRLTVV.